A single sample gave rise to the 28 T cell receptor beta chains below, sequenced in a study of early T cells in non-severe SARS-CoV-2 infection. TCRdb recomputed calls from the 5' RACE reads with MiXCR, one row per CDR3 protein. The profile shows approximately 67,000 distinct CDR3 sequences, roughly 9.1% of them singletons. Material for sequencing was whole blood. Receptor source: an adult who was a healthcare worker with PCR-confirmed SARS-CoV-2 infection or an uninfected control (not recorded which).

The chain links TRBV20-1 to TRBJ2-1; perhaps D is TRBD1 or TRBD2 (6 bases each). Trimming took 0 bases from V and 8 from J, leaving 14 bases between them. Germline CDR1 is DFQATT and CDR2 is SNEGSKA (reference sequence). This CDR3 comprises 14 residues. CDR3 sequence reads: CSARDRRGPDEQFF. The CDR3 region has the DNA TGCAGTGCTAGAGATCGTCGGGGGCCAGATGAGCAGTTCTTC.

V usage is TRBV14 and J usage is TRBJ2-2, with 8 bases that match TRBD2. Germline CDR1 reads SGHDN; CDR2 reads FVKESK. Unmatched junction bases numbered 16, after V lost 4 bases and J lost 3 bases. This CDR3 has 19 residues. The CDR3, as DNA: TGTGCCAGCAGCCCCCCCCGCGGTAGCGGGATTAAACACACCGGGGAGCTGTTTTTT. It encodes CASSPPRGSGIKHTGELFF.

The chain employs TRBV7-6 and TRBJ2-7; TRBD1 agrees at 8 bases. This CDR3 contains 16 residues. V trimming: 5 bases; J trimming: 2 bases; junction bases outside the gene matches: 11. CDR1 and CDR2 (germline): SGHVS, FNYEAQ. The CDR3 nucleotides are TGTGCCAGCAGCCCTGGGGTTGGACAGGGACCCTACGAGCAGTACTTC. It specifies CASSPGVGQGPYEQYF. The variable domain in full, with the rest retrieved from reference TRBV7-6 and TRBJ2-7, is GAGVSQSPRYKVTKRGQDVALRCDPISGHVSLYWYRQALGQGPEFLTYFNYEAQQDKSGLPNDRFSAERPEGSISTLTIQRTEQRDSAMYRCASSPGVGQGPYEQYFGPGTRLTVT.

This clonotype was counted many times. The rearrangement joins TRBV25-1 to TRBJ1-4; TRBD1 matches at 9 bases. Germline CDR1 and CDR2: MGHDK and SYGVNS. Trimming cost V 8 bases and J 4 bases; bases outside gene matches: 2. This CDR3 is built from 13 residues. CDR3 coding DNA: TGTGCCAGCGGGGGACAGGGTAATGAAAAACTGTTTTTT. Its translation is CASGGQGNEKLFF. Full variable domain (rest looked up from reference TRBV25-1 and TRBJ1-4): EADIYQTPRYLVIGTGKKITLECSQTMGHDKMYWYQQDPGMELHLIHYSYGVNSTEKGDLSSESTVSRIRTEHFPLTLESARPSHTSQYLCASGGQGNEKLFFGSGTQLSVL.

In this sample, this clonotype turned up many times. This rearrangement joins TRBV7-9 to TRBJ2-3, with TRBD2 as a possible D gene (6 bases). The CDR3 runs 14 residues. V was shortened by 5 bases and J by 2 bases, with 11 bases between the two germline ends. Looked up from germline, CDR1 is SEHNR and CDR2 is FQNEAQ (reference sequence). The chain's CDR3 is CASSLRDFTDTQYF. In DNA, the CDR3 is TGTGCCAGCAGCCTAAGGGACTTCACAGATACGCAGTATTTT. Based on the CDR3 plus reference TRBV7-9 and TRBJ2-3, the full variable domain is DTGVSQNPRHKITKRGQNVTFRCDPISEHNRLYWYRQTLGQGPEFLTYFQNEAQLEKSRLLSDRFSAERPKGSFSTLEIQRTEQGDSAMYLCASSLRDFTDTQYFGPGTRLTVL.

CDR3 nucleotide sequence: TGTGCCAGCAGTCTCGGACAGGGACGACACACCGGGGAGCTGTTTTTT. Translated, it gives CASSLGQGRHTGELFF. This chain connects TRBV12-3 or TRBV12-4 to TRBJ2-2, with 8 positions matching TRBD1. The length of the CDR3 is 16 residues. Trimming took 5 bases from V and 3 from J; bases not matched to a gene: 8.

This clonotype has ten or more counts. The CDR3 bases are TGCAGTGACGCGGGAACTATCGATTCACCCCTCCACTTT. Its protein is CSDAGTIDSPLHF. This chain connects TRBV20-1 to TRBJ1-6, with D uncertain. Germline assignment: CDR1 DFQATT and CDR2 SNEGSKA (reference sequence). CDR3 size: 13 residues. V dropped 7 bases and J dropped 8 bases, with 15 bases sitting between them.

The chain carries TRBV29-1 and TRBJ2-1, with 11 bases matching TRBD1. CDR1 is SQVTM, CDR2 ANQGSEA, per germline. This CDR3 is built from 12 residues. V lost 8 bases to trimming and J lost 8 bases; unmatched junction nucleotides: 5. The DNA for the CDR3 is TGCAGCTTTTCGGGACAGGGGGATGAGCAGTTCTTC. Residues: CSFSGQGDEQFF.

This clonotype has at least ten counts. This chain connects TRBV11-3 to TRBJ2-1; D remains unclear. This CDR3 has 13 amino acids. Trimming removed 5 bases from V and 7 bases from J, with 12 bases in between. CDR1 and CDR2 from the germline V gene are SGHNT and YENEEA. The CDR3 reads CASSPSPSNEQFF. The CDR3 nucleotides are TGTGCCAGCAGCCCTTCCCCCTCAAATGAGCAGTTCTTC.

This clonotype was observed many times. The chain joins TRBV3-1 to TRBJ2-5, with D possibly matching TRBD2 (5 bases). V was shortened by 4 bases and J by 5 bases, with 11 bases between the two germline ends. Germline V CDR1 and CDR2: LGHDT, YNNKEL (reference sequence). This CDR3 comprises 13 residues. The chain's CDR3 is CASSPPLAETQYF. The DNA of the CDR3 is TGTGCCAGCAGCCCCCCCCTAGCTGAGACCCAGTACTTC.

The CDR3 DNA follows: TGTGCCACCAGCAAACCGGGACAGGGGCCAGATACGCAGTATTTT. Protein product: CATSKPGQGPDTQYF. The rearrangement uses TRBV15 and TRBJ2-3; TRBD1 matches 10 bases. The germline gives CDR1 LNHNV, CDR2 YYDKDF (reference sequence). The V segment lost 4 bases and the J segment 4 bases; nucleotides outside the gene matches: 5. The CDR3 has 15 residues.

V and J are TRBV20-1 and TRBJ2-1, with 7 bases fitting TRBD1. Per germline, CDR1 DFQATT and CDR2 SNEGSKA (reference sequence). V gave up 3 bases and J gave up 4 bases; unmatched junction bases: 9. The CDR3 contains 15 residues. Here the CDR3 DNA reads TGCAGTGCTAGCCCAACAGGGGCCCATTACAATGAGCAGTTCTTC. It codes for CSASPTGAHYNEQFF.

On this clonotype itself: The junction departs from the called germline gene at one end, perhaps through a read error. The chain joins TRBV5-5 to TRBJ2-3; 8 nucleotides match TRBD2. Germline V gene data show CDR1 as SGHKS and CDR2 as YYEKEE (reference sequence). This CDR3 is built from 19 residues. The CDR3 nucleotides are TGTGCCAACAGCTTGGTCCGCAGGAGGCCAGCGGGAGACGGCGATACGCAGTATTTT. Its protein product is CANSLVRRRPAGDGDTQYF.

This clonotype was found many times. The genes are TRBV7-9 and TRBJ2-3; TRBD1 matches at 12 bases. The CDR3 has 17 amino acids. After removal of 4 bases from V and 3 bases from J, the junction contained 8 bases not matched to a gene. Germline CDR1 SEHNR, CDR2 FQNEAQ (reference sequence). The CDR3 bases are TGTGCCAGCAGCTCGGGACAGGGGGCTTCGAGGACAGATACGCAGTATTTT. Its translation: CASSSGQGASRTDTQYF.

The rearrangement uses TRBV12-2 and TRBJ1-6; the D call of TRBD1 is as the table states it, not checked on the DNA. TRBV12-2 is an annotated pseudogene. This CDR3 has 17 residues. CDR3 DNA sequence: TGTGCAAGTCGCTTAGCCCCGGGGACAGCCCAGAATTCACCCCTCCACTTT. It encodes CASRLAPGTAQNSPLHF.

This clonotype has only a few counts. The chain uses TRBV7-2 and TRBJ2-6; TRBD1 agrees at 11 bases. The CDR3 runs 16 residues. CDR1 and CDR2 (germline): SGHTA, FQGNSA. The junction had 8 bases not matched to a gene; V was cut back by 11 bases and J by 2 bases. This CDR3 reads CASSGQGAPGANVLTF. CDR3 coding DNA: TGTGCCTCCTCCGGACAGGGGGCGCCTGGGGCCAACGTCCTGACTTTC. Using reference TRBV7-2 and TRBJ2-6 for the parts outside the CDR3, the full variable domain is GAGVSQSPSNKVTEKGKDVELRCDPISGHTALYWYRQSLGQGLEFLIYFQGNSAPDKSGLPSDRFSAERTGGSVSTLTIQRTQQEDSAVYLCASSGQGAPGANVLTFGAGSRLTVL.

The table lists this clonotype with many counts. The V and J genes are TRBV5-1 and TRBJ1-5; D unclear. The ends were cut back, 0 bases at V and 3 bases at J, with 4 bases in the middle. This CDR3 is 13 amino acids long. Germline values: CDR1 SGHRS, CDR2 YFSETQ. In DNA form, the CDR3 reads TGCGCCAGCAGCTTGGGGAACAATCAGCCCCAGCATTTT. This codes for CASSLGNNQPQHF.

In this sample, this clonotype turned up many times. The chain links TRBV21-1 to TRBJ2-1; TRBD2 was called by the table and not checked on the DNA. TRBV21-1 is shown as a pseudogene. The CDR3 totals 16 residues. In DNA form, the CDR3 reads TGTGCCAGCACCCTGGTCCGACTAGCGGCAAAGGGTGAGCAGTTCTTC. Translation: CASTLVRLAAKGEQFF.

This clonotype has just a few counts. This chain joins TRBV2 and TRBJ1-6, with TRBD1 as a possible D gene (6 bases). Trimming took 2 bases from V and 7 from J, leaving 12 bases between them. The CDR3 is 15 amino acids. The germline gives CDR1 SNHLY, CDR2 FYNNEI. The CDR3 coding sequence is TGTGCCAGCAGTGAACGTGCAGGGGAGAATTCACCCCTCCACTTT. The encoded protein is CASSERAGENSPLHF.

CDR3 amino acids: CASSPGGVAGYNEQFF. CDR3 nucleotides: TGTGCCAGCAGCCCCGGGGGGGTAGCGGGGTACAATGAGCAGTTCTTC. The chain uses TRBV5-4 and TRBJ2-1; 8 bases match TRBD2. Germline trimming cut 4 bases from V and 4 bases from J; bases unmatched to any gene: 10. CDR3 length: 16 residues. CDR1 is SGHNT and CDR2 is YYREEE in the germline V gene (reference sequence).

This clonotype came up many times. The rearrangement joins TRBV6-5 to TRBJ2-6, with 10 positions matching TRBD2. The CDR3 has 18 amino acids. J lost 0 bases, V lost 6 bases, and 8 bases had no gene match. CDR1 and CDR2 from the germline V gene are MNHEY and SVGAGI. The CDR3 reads CASRRTSGFSSGANVLTF. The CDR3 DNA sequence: TGTGCCAGCAGAAGGACTAGCGGCTTTTCCTCTGGGGCCAACGTCCTGACTTTC.

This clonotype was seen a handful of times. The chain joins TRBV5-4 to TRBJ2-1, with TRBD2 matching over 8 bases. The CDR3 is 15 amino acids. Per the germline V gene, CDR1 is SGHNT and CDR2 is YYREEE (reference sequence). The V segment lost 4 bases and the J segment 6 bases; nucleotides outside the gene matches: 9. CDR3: CASSTAGTSLNEQFF. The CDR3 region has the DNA TGTGCCAGCAGCACCGCCGGGACTAGTCTCAATGAGCAGTTCTTC.

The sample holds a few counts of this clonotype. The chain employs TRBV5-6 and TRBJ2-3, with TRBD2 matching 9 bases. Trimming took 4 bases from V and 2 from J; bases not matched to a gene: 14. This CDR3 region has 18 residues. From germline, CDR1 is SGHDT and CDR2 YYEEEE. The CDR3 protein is CASSGWTSDNPDTDTQYF. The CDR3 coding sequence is TGTGCCAGCAGCGGGTGGACTAGCGACAACCCCGACACAGATACGCAGTATTTT.

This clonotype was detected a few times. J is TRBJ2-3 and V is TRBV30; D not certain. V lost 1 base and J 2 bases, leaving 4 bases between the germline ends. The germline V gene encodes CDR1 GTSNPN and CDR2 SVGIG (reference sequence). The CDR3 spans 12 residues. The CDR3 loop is CAWSEYTDTQYF. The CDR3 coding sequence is TGTGCCTGGAGTGAGTACACAGATACGCAGTATTTT.

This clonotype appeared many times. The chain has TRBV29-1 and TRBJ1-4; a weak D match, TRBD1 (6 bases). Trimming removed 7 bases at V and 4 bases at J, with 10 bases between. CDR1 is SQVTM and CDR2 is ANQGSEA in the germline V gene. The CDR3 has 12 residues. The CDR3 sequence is CSGKQGNEKLFF. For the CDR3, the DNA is TGCAGCGGGAAACAGGGTAATGAAAAACTGTTTTTT.

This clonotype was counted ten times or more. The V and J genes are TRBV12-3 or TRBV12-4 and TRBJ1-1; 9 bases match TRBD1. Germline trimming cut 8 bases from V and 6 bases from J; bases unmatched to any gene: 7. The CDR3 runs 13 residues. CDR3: CASWGDRAAEAFF. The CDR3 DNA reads TGTGCCAGCTGGGGGGACAGGGCGGCTGAAGCTTTCTTT.

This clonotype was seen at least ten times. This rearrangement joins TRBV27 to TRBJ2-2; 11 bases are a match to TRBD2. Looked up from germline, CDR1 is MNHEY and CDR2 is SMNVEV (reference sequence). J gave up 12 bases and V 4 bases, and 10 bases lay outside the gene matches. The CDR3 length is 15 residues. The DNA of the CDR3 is TGTGCCAGCAGTTCATCGCTAGCGGGAGGTCTGAAGCTGTTTTTT. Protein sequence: CASSSSLAGGLKLFF.

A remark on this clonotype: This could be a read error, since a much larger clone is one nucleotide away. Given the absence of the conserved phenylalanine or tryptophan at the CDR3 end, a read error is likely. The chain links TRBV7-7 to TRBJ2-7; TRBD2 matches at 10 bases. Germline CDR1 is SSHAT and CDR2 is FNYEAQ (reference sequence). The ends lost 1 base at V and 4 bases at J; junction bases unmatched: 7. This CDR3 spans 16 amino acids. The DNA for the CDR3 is TGTGCCAGCAGCTTAGGCGGGCTAGCGGGGGAGTACGAGCAGTACTCC. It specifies CASSLGGLAGEYEQYS.